This passage covers 24 T cell receptor beta chains from one sample sequenced in a study of blood T cells in healthy people across ages. A second PCR, run for roughly 7 to 11 cycles, used a sample-barcoded 5' primer plus a J-beta primer mix. TCRdb independently ran MiXCR on the 5' RACE reads; one entry per CDR3 protein. The sample lists about 1,500,000 distinct CDR3 sequences; roughly 30% were seen once. The specimen sequenced was blood. The receptors stem from a woman younger than 45 in good health.

This clonotype showed up just once. Likely a read error: the CDR3 ends without its conserved phenylalanine or tryptophan. The V call is TRBV5-1, the J call TRBJ2-1; 9 bases agree with TRBD2. The V segment lost 10 bases and the J segment 9 bases; nucleotides outside the gene matches: 11. The CDR3 is 13 amino acids. Looked up from germline, CDR1 is SGHRS and CDR2 is YFSETQ. This CDR3 is CACRGSGGPEQFC. The CDR3 region has the DNA TGCGCCTGCCGGGGTAGCGGGGGCCCTGAGCAGTTCTGC.

The chain has TRBV7-6 and TRBJ1-1; D is undetermined. CDR3 size: 13 residues. Germline-derived CDR1 and CDR2 are SGHVS and FNYEAQ. Trimming pared 4 bases from V and 4 bases from J, leaving 10 bases between. CDR3 bases: TGTGCCAGCAGCTCCTACTCGGGCACTGAAGCTTTCTTT. It is translated as CASSSYSGTEAFF. The variable domain in full, completed from reference TRBV7-6 and TRBJ1-1, reads GAGVSQSPRYKVTKRGQDVALRCDPISGHVSLYWYRQALGQGPEFLTYFNYEAQQDKSGLPNDRFSAERPEGSISTLTIQRTEQRDSAMYRCASSSYSGTEAFFGQGTRLTVV.

In its sample, this clonotype was seen many times. This chain connects TRBV4-2 to TRBJ2-7, with 7 bases that match TRBD2. Per the germline V gene, CDR1 is LGHNA and CDR2 is YNFKEQ. The CDR3 length is 14 residues. V lost 4 bases, J lost 0 bases, and 3 bases stayed unmatched. The CDR3 sequence is CASSRSGRSYEQYF. CDR3 DNA sequence: TGTGCCAGCAGCCGTAGCGGGCGCTCCTACGAGCAGTACTTC.

V is TRBV7-2 and J is TRBJ2-7; TRBD2 agrees at 8 bases. Per germline, CDR1 SGHTA and CDR2 FQGNSA. The CDR3 covers 17 residues. Trimming removed 1 base from V and 1 base from J; junction bases left unmatched: 9. The CDR3: CASSLVRVAGISYEQYF. The CDR3 nucleotides read TGTGCCAGCAGCTTAGTGAGGGTAGCGGGGATTTCCTACGAGCAGTACTTC.

This rearrangement joins TRBV6-5 to TRBJ1-3; no reliable D call. The CDR3 is 13 residues long. Germline V gene data show CDR1 as MNHEY and CDR2 as SVGAGI. V was clipped by 9 bases and J by 0 bases, with 9 bases between them. The CDR3 reads CASTDDSGNTIYF. CDR3 DNA: TGTGCCAGTACAGATGACTCTGGAAACACCATATATTTT.

The V gene is TRBV20-1, the J gene TRBJ2-5, with 12 bases that match TRBD2. Losses at the gene ends were 0 bases for V and 4 bases for J; bases not matched to a gene: 3. The CDR3 runs 15 residues. The germline V gene has CDR1 DFQATT and CDR2 SNEGSKA (reference sequence). Here the CDR3 DNA reads TGCAGTGCTAGAGATTGGGGACTAGCGGGAGAGACCCAGTACTTC. Translated: CSARDWGLAGETQYF.

CDR3 amino acids: CASSLGDRGGQETQYF. The CDR3 DNA is TGTGCCAGCAGCTTGGGCGACCGAGGGGGCCAAGAGACCCAGTACTTC. This chain uses TRBV11-2 with TRBJ2-5, with a weak D call TRBD1 (6 bases). This CDR3 region has 16 residues. Between the trimmed V and J ends, which lost 3 bases and 1 base, there was a span of 15 bases. Germline V gene sequence: CDR1 SGHAT, CDR2 FQNNGV.

Concerning this clonotype: Mismatch with germline at one junction end may stem from a read error. This chain links TRBV6-2 or TRBV6-3 with TRBJ2-3; possibly TRBD1 or TRBD2 for D (5 bases each). CDR3 length: 13 amino acids. Germline CDR1 is MNHEY and CDR2 is SVGEGT. DNA of the CDR3: TGTGTCAGCAGGGAGCCGGTATCAGATACGCAGTATTTT. Translating gives CVSREPVSDTQYF.

The chain uses TRBV3-1 and TRBJ2-4, with 10 bases identical to TRBD1. The J call may be mistaken, given a closer DNA end match to TRBJ2-7. Germline V lookup: CDR1 LGHDT, CDR2 YNNKEL (reference sequence). The CDR3 length is 15 residues. The CDR3 DNA is TGTGCCAGCAGCCGTCCCGGGACAGGGGTGGGCGAGCAGTACTTC. Its translation: CASSRPGTGVGEQYF.

The rearrangement uses TRBV29-1 and TRBJ2-7, with 7 bases fitting TRBD2. Germline V lookup: CDR1 SQVTM, CDR2 ANQGSEA. This CDR3 contains 14 residues. The V gene end was trimmed by 3 bases and the J gene end by 5 bases; junction bases not matched to a gene: 10. The DNA of the CDR3 is TGCAGCGTTGAGGCTAGCGGTTCAACGAACGAGCAGTACTTC. Its translation: CSVEASGSTNEQYF.

This clonotype was detected many times. V and J are TRBV28 and TRBJ2-7; a weak D match, TRBD2 (7 bases). Per germline, CDR1 MDHEN and CDR2 SYDVKM. CDR3 length: 14 residues. The V end was cut by 7 bases, the J end by 5 bases, with 18 bases between. As DNA, the CDR3 is TGTGCCAGCAAACCAAGTGGGGGGGGCAACGAGCAGTACTTC. Translated: CASKPSGGGNEQYF.

Only a few counts were recorded for this clonotype. The V call is TRBV20-1, the J call TRBJ2-3, with D possibly matching TRBD2 (5 bases). This CDR3 spans 15 amino acids. Trimming took off 4 bases at V and 0 bases at J, with 14 bases between the two ends. CDR1 is DFQATT, CDR2 SNEGSKA, per germline (reference sequence). Written as DNA, the CDR3 is TGCAGTGCTATTAATTGGGTAGCGAGCACAGATACGCAGTATTTT. Translation: CSAINWVASTDTQYF.

The chain uses TRBV14 and TRBJ2-5; 8 bases align to TRBD1. The CDR3 is 16 residues long. Germline V gene lookup returns CDR1 SGHDN and CDR2 FVKESK. V trimming: 0 bases; J trimming: 11 bases; junction bases outside the gene matches: 14. CDR3 DNA sequence: TGTGCCAGCAGCCAAGATTGGGTTGGTACGGGACAGGAGCAGTACTTC. Protein sequence: CASSQDWVGTGQEQYF.

This clonotype appeared a few times. The J gene is TRBJ1-2, the V gene TRBV25-1; 7 nucleotides match TRBD1. The germline gives CDR1 MGHDK, CDR2 SYGVNS. V lost 5 bases, J lost 0 bases, and 3 bases stayed unmatched. The CDR3 loop spans 14 amino acids. CDR3 sequence reads: CASSTDRTNYGYTF. CDR3 coding DNA: TGTGCCAGCAGTACGGACAGGACTAACTATGGCTACACCTTC.

This clonotype was seen only a few times. This chain uses TRBV11-2 with TRBJ2-3, with D tentatively TRBD2 (5 bases). V was cut by 5 bases and J by 1 base, with 22 bases left in between. Germline CDR1 SGHAT, CDR2 FQNNGV. The CDR3 loop spans 18 amino acids. The CDR3 nucleotides are TGTGCCAGCAGCCCCTCTGTGGATGGAGGCGCCCGCACAGATACGCAGTATTTT. This encodes CASSPSVDGGARTDTQYF.

The chain carries TRBV12-3 or TRBV12-4 and TRBJ1-4; D is uncertain. Deletions cut 5 bases from V and 3 bases from J, with 7 bases between. This CDR3 spans 13 amino acids. The CDR3 region is CASSGLANEKLFF. CDR3 in DNA: TGTGCCAGCAGTGGGCTAGCTAATGAAAAACTGTTTTTT.

As regards this clonotype: This sequence may be a read error, since a much larger clone differs from it by one base. J is TRBJ2-7 and V is TRBV29-1; 8 bases fit TRBD2. V was clipped by 5 bases and J by 7 bases; unmatched bases: 13. The CDR3 consists of 14 residues. Germline assignment: CDR1 SQVTM and CDR2 ANQGSEA. The CDR3 DNA sequence: TGCAGCGTTTCGGCGGGAGGCTCCTACAATGAGCAGTACTTC. Its protein product is CSVSAGGSYNEQYF.

This clonotype occurred many times. The chain couples TRBV29-1 to TRBJ2-5; D is unclear. CDR1 is SQVTM, CDR2 ANQGSEA, per germline. Trimming took off 3 bases at V and 5 bases at J, with 13 bases between the two ends. The CDR3 runs 13 residues. The CDR3 sequence: CSVDTPHSETQYF. In DNA form, the CDR3 reads TGCAGCGTTGATACTCCGCACTCGGAGACCCAGTACTTC.

This clonotype was observed a handful of times. This chain connects TRBV27 to TRBJ1-5, with unresolved D. Germline CDR1 and CDR2: MNHEY and SMNVEV (reference sequence). V lost 5 bases, J lost 7 bases, and 9 bases lay in between. The CDR3 extends over 12 amino acids. The DNA for the CDR3 is TGTGCCAGCAGTCGAACGGGCCAGCCCCAGCATTTT. Translation gives CASSRTGQPQHF.

The V gene is TRBV2, the J gene TRBJ2-1, with D uncertain. This CDR3 comprises 12 residues. V lost 6 bases, J lost 7 bases, and 10 bases lay in between. Germline V lookup: CDR1 SNHLY, CDR2 FYNNEI. CDR3 residues: CASSVPWNEQFF. CDR3 DNA: TGTGCCAGCAGCGTCCCCTGGAATGAGCAGTTCTTC.

This sequence joins TRBV4-3 and TRBJ2-7; the match to TRBD2 covers 9 bases. This CDR3 comprises 16 residues. CDR1 is LGHNA and CDR2 is YSLEER in the germline V gene. J lost 4 bases, V lost 3 bases, and 10 bases had no gene match. In DNA, the CDR3 is TGCGCCAGCAGCCAGGTCAGACTAGCGGCTTTATACGAGCAGTACTTC. It yields the protein CASSQVRLAALYEQYF.

The chain combines TRBV6-6 with TRBJ1-1, with TRBD1 matching 7 bases. Germline-derived CDR1 and CDR2 are MNHNY and SVGAGI (reference sequence). The V and J ends lost 8 bases and 3 bases, in that order; junction bases with no gene match: 12. This CDR3 has 15 amino acids. This CDR3 is CASRDRVRKDTEAFF. DNA of the CDR3: TGTGCCAGCCGCGACAGGGTTCGGAAGGACACTGAAGCTTTCTTT.

The rearrangement uses TRBV5-1 and TRBJ1-1; 8 nucleotides align to TRBD1. CDR3 length: 15 residues. Germline lookup yields CDR1 SGHRS and CDR2 YFSETQ. V gave up 4 bases and J gave up 6 bases; unmatched junction bases: 11. The CDR3 region is CASSRETGAKAEAFF. The DNA for the CDR3 is TGCGCCAGCAGCAGAGAGACAGGGGCTAAAGCTGAAGCTTTCTTT.

The chain is built from TRBV7-9 and TRBJ2-1, with D possibly TRBD2 on 5 matching bases. Per germline, CDR1 SEHNR and CDR2 FQNEAQ (reference sequence). V was cut by 4 bases and J by 0 bases, with 16 bases left in between. The CDR3 is 17 residues long. The CDR3: CASSSDRDPSSYNEQFF. The CDR3 nucleotides are TGTGCCAGCAGCTCAGACCGGGATCCGAGCTCCTACAATGAGCAGTTCTTC.